A selection of T cell receptor beta chains follows, all from one sample in a study of early T cells in non-severe SARS-CoV-2 infection. TCRdb re-called the 5' RACE reads with MiXCR, one entry per CDR3 protein. Among tens of thousands of distinct CDR3 sequences, under 6% were seen once, and the ten largest hold approximately 5%. The sample consisted of whole blood. Every receptor here comes from an adult who was a healthcare worker with PCR-confirmed SARS-CoV-2 infection or an uninfected control (not recorded which). Each CDR3 is given with its conserved first and last residue. Fields, in order: clone size, D gene, J gene, V gene, CDR3 DNA, CDR3 protein. A D gene is named only where the DNA matches it firmly. A clone size is listed for some rows: how often the clone was seen (once, few, many), or a class if it is expanded.

-,-,TRBJ1-3,TRBV7-2,TGTGCCAGCAGCTCCCAAAGGGCTGGAAACACCATATATTTT,CASSSQRAGNTIYF
-,-,TRBJ2-7,TRBV20-1,TGCAGTGTTCCGGGACCGGGGGCGTGGGAGCAGTACTTC,CSVPGPGAWEQYF
many,TRBD1,TRBJ2-3,TRBV2,TGTGCCAGCAGTGCGGGACAGGTCTCAGATACGCAGTATTTT,CASSAGQVSDTQYF
many,-,TRBJ1-6,TRBV7-2,TGTGCCAGCAGCCTGGACAGTGGGGGACTTAGATCACCCCTCCACTTT,CASSLDSGGLRSPLHF
many,-,TRBJ2-5,TRBV28,TGTGCCAGCAGATTGACGGGTCAAGAGACCCAGTACTTC,CASRLTGQETQYF
many,-,TRBJ2-1,TRBV11-2,TGTGCCAGCAACCCAAACCTAATAGGCGGAGGCAATGAGCAGTTCTTC,CASNPNLIGGGNEQFF
many,-,TRBJ2-1,TRBV6-2/TRBV6-3,TGTGCCAGCAGCTCCCGCGCGAGGGACGGGTACAATGAGCAGTTCTTC,CASSSRARDGYNEQFF
few,-,TRBJ1-4,TRBV19,TGTGCCAGTAGTCCCCAGTTCGTTCTTAATGAAAAACTGTTTTTT,CASSPQFVLNEKLFF
many,TRBD2,TRBJ2-1,TRBV7-9,TGTGCCAGCAGCTTATTCCCTAGCGGACCCTACAATGAGCAGTTCTTC,CASSLFPSGPYNEQFF
many,TRBD1,TRBJ2-5,TRBV18,TGTGCCAGCTCACCTAGGACAGGGGTCATCGAGACCCAGTACTTC,CASSPRTGVIETQYF
many,TRBD1,TRBJ2-1,TRBV20-1,TGCAGGGAGCGGACAGGGGAGCGAGTTCGAGGTCACAATGAGCAGTTCTTC,CRERTGERVRGHNEQFF
medium-sized,-,TRBJ2-5,TRBV11-2,TGTGCCAGCAGCCCCTGGGACTCCCCAGCGGAGACCCAGTACTTC,CASSPWDSPAETQYF
-,TRBD2,TRBJ2-1,TRBV11-2,TGTGCCAGCAGCCTGAGACTAGCGGGTGTCAATGAGCAGTTCTTC,CASSLRLAGVNEQFF
-,TRBD2,TRBJ2-1,TRBV20-1,TGCAGTGCTAGAGATGAGAGCGGGAGGGCCACCTCCTACAATGAGCAGTTCTTC,CSARDESGRATSYNEQFF
-,TRBD1,TRBJ1-3,TRBV7-2,TGTGCCAGCAGCTTAGCGGACAGGCCGAGCTCTGGAAACACCATATATTTT,CASSLADRPSSGNTIYF
many,TRBD2,TRBJ2-3,TRBV7-2,TGTGCCAGCAGCTTAGCATCTTCTTTTAGCGGGAGCACAGATACGCAGTATTTT,CASSLASSFSGSTDTQYF
-,TRBD1,TRBJ2-1,TRBV19,TGTGCCAGTAGTATAGATCAGGGACAGACCTACAATGAGCAGTTCTTC,CASSIDQGQTYNEQFF
few,-,TRBJ1-1,TRBV7-8,TGTGCCAGCAGCCCGAAAACCCGAACATACCCTGAAGCTTTCTTT,CASSPKTRTYPEAFF
many,TRBD1,TRBJ1-2,TRBV28,TGTGCCAGCAGTTTAGAATTCACCGGGACAGGGATTCTTATCTATGGCTACACCTTC,CASSLEFTGTGILIYGYTF
many,TRBD1,TRBJ2-1,TRBV20-1,TGCAGTGCTCCCGGGACAGGGGAGAATGAGCAGTTCTTC,CSAPGTGENEQFF
many,-,TRBJ1-2,TRBV6-6,TGTGCCAGCACCGCGGACAGAGGGAGAGGCTACACCTTC,CASTADRGRGYTF
many,-,TRBJ2-1,TRBV20-1,TGCAGTTGCTCCGGGGGGCCGAGCTCCTACAATGAGCAGTTCTTC,CSCSGGPSSYNEQFF
many,-,TRBJ2-2,TRBV24-1,TGTGCCACCATGAGGGCAGGACCGAACACCGGGGAGCTGTTTTTT,CATMRAGPNTGELFF
-,TRBD2,TRBJ2-7,TRBV25-1,TGTGCCAGCAAGCCTAGCGGGAGTGAATTCTCCTACGAGCAGTACTTC,CASKPSGSEFSYEQYF
-,-,TRBJ2-4,TRBV14,TGTGCCAGCAGCCAACAGGGGTTTGCCAAAAACATTCAGTACTTC,CASSQQGFAKNIQYF
-,TRBD2,TRBJ2-4,TRBV19,TGTGCCAGTAGCCGAGCGGGACCCGAGAAAAACATTCAGTACTTC,CASSRAGPEKNIQYF
few,-,TRBJ2-7,TRBV20-1,TGCAGTGTTCGAATTCAGGGTGGCGAGCAGTACTTC,CSVRIQGGEQYF
many,TRBD1,TRBJ2-1,TRBV11-2,TGTGCCAGCAGCCACAACAGGGGAAATGAGCAGTTCTTC,CASSHNRGNEQFF
many,-,TRBJ2-7,TRBV12-3/TRBV12-4,TGTGCCAGCAGTTTGGCCAGCGCCCTTTACGAGCAGTACTTC,CASSLASALYEQYF